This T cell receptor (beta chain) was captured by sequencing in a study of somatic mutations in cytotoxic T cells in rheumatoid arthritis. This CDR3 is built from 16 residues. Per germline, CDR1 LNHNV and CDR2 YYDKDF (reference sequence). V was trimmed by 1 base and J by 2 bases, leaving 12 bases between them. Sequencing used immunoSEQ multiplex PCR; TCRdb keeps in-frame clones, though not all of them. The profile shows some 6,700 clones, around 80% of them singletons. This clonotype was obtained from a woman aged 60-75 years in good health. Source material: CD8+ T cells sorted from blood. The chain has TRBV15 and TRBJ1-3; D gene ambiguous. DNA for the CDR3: TGTGCCACCAGCAGAGGTCTAGACCAGCCTGGAAACACCATATATTTT. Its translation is CATSRGLDQPGNTIYF. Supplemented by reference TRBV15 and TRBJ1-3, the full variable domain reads DAMVIQNPRYQVTQFGKPVTLSCSQTLNHNVMYWYQQKSSQAPKLLFHYYDKDFNNEADTPDNFQSRRPNTSFCFLDIRSPGLGDTAMYLCATSRGLDQPGNTIYFGEGSWLTVV.